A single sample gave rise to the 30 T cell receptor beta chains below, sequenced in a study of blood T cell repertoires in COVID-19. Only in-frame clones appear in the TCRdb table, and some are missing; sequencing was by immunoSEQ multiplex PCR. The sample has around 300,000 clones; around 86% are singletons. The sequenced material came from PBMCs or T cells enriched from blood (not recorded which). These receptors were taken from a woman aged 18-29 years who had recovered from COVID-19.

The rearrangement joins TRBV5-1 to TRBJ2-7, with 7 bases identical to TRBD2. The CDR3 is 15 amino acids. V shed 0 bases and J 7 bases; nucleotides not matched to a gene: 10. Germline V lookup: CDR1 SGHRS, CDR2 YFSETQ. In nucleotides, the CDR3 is TGCGCCAGCAGCTTGGCTTTGGGCCCGGGAGGTGAGCAGTACTTC. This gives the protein CASSLALGPGGEQYF.

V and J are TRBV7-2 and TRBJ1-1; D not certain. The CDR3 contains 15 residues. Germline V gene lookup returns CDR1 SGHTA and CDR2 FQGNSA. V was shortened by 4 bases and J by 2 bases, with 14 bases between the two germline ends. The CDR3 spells CASSYPYPTNTEAFF. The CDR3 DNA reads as TGTGCCAGCAGCTACCCTTACCCAACTAACACTGAAGCTTTCTTT. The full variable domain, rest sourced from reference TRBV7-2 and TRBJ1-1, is GAGVSQSPSNKVTEKGKDVELRCDPISGHTALYWYRQSLGQGLEFLIYFQGNSAPDKSGLPSDRFSAERTGGSVSTLTIQRTQQEDSAVYLCASSYPYPTNTEAFFGQGTRLTVV.

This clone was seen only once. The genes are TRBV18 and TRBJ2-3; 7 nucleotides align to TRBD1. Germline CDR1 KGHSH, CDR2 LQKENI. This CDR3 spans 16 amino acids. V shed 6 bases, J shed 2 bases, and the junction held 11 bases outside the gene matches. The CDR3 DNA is TGTGCCAGCTCCCGGGTTGTAGGGGGCGACACAGATACGCAGTATTTT. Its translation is CASSRVVGGDTDTQYF.

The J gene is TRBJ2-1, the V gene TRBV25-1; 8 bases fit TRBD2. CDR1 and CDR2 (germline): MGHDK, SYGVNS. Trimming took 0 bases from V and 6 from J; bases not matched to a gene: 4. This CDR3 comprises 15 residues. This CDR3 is CASSEYSGNGNEQFF. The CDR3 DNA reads TGTGCCAGCAGTGAATATAGCGGGAACGGCAATGAGCAGTTCTTC.

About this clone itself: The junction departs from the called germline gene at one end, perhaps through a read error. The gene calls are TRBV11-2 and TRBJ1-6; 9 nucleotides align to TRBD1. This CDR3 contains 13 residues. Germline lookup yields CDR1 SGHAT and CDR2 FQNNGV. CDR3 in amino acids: CASSLNRGDRENF. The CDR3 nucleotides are TGTGCCAGCAGCCTAAATAGGGGGGACAGGGAGAACTTT.

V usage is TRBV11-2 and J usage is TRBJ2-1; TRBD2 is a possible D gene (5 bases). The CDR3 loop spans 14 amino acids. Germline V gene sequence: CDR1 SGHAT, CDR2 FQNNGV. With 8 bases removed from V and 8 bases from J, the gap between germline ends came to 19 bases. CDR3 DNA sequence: TGTGCCAGCCGGGGTTGGGGAATGATCGATGAGCAGTTCTTC. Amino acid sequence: CASRGWGMIDEQFF.

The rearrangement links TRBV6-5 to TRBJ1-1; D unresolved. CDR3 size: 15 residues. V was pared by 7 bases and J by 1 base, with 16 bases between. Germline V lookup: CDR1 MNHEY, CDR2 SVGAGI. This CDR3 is CASKRDEEGNTEAFF. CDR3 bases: TGTGCCAGCAAAAGAGATGAAGAGGGGAACACTGAAGCTTTCTTT.

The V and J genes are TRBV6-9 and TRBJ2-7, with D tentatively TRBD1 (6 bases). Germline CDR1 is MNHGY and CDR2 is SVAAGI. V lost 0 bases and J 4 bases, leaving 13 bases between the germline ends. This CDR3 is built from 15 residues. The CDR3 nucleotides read TGTGCCAGCAGTTATTCTGTCGGCAGGGGTTACGAGCAGTACTTC. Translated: CASSYSVGRGYEQYF.

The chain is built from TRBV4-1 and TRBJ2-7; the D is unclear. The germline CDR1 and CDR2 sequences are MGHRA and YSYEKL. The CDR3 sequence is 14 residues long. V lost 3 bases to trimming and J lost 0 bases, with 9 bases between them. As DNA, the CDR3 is TGCGCCAGCAGCCACGGCGGTCTCTCCTACGAGCAGTACTTC. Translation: CASSHGGLSYEQYF.

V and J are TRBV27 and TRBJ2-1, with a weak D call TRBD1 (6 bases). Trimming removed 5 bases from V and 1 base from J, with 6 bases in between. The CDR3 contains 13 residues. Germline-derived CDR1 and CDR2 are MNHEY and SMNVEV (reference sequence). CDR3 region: CASSTGSYNEQFF. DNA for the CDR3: TGTGCCAGCAGTACAGGGTCCTACAATGAGCAGTTCTTC.

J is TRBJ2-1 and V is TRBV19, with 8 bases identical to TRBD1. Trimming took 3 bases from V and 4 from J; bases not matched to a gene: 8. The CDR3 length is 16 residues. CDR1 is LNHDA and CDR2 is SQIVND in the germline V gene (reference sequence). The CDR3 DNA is TGTGCCAGTAGTATTCCCGGGACAGGAGGATACAATGAGCAGTTCTTC. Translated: CASSIPGTGGYNEQFF.

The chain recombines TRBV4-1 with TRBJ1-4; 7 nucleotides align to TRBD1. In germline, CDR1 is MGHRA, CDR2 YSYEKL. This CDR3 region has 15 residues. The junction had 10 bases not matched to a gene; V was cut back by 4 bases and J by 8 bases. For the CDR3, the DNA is TGCGCCAGCAGCCTCCAGTCCGGGACAGACGAAAAACTGTTTTTT. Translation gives CASSLQSGTDEKLFF.

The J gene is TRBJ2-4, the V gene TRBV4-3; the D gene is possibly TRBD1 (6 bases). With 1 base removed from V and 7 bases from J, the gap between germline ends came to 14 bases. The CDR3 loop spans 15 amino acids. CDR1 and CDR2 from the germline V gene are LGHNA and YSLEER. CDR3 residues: CASSQGGGPRNIQYF. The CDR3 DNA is TGCGCCAGCAGCCAAGGAGGGGGACCCCGTAACATTCAGTACTTC.

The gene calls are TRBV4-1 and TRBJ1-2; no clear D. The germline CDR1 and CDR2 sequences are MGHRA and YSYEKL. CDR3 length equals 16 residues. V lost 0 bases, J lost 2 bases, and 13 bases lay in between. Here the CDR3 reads CASSQDRFAANYGYTF. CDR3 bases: TGCGCCAGCAGCCAAGATCGATTCGCGGCCAACTATGGCTACACCTTC.

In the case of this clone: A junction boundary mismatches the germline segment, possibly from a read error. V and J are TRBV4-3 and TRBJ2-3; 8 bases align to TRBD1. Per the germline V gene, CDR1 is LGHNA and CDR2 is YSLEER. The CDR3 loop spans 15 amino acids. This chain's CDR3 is CASSQESGGTNTQYF. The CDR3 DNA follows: TGCGCCAGCAGCCAAGAGTCAGGGGGCACAAATACGCAGTATTTT.

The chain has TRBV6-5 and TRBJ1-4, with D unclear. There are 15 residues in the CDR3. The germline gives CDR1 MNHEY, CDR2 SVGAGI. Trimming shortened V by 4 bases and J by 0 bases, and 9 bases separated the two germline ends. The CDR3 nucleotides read TGTGCCAGCAGTTCGTCCCCGGCAACTAATGAAAAACTGTTTTTT. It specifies CASSSSPATNEKLFF.

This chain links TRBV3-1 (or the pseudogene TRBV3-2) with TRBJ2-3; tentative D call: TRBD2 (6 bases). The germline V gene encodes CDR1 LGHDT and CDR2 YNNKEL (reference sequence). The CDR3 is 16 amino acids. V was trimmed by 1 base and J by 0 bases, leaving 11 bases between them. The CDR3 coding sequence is TGTGCCAGCAGCCAAGGGTCTGGGACTAGCACAGATACGCAGTATTTT. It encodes CASSQGSGTSTDTQYF.

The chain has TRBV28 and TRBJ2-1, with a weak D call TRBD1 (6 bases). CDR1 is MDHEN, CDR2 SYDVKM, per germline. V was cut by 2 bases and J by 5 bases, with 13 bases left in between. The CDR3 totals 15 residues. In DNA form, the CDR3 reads TGTGCCAGCAGTTTAACAGGGTACAGGAACAATGAGCAGTTCTTC. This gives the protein CASSLTGYRNNEQFF.

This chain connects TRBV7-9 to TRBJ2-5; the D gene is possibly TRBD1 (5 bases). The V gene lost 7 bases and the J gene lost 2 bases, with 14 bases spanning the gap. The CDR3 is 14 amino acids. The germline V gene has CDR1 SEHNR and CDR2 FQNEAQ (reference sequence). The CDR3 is CASTPTNRQETQYF. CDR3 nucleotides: TGTGCCAGCACCCCCACGAACAGGCAAGAGACCCAGTACTTC. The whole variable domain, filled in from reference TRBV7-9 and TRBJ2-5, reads DTGVSQNPRHKITKRGQNVTFRCDPISEHNRLYWYRQTLGQGPEFLTYFQNEAQLEKSRLLSDRFSAERPKGSFSTLEIQRTEQGDSAMYLCASTPTNRQETQYFGPGTRLLVL.

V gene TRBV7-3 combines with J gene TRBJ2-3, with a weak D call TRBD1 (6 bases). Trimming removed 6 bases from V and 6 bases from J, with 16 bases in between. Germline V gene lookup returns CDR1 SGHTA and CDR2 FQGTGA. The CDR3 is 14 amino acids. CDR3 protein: CASSPFRQADTQYF. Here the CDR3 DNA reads TGTGCCAGCAGTCCCTTTAGACAGGCTGATACGCAGTATTTT. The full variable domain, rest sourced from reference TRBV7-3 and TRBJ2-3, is GAGVSQTPSNKVTEKGKYVELRCDPISGHTALYWYRQSLGQGPEFLIYFQGTGAADDSGLPNDRFFAVRPEGSVSTLKIQRTERGDSAVYLCASSPFRQADTQYFGPGTRLTVL.

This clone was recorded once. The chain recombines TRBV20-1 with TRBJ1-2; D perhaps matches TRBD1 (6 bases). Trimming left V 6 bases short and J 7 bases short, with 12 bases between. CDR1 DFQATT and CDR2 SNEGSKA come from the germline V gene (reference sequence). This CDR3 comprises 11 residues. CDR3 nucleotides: TGCAGTGCCGCCTCAGGGGTTGGCTACACCTTC. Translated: CSAASGVGYTF.

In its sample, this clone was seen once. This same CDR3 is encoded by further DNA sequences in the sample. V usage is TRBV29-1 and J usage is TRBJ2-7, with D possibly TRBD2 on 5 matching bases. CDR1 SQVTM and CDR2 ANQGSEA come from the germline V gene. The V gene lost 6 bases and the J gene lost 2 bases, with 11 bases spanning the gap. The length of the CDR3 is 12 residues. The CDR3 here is CSVARVAYEQYF. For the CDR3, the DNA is TGCAGCGTCGCGAGGGTTGCCTACGAGCAGTACTTC.

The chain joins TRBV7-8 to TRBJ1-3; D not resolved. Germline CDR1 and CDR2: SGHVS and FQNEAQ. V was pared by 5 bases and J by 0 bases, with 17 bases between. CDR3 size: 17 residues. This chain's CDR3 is CASSPISGWASGNTIYF. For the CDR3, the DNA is TGTGCCAGCAGCCCGATTTCGGGGTGGGCCTCTGGAAACACCATATATTTT.

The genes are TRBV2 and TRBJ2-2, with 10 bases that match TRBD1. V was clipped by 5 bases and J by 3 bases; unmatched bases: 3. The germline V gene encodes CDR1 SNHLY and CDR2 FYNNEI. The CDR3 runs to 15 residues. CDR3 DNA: TGTGCCAGCAGTCGGGACAGGGGATACACCGGGGAGCTGTTTTTT. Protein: CASSRDRGYTGELFF.

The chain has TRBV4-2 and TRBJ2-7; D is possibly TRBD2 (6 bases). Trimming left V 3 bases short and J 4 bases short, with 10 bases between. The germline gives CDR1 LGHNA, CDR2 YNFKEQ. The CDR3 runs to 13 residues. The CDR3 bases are TGTGCCAGCAGCCATGGAGGGACTTACGAGCAGTACTTC. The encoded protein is CASSHGGTYEQYF.

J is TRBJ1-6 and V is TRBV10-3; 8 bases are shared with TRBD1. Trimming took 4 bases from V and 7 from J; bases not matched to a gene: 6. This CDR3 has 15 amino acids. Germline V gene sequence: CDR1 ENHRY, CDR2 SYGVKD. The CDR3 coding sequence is TGTGCCATCAGTGCCGGGACAGGAAGGAATTCACCCCTCCACTTT. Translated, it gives CAISAGTGRNSPLHF.

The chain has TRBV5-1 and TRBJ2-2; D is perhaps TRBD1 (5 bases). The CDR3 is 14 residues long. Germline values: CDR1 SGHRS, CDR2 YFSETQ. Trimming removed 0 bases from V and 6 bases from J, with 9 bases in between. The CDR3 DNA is TGCGCCAGCAGCTTGGATACAGGCGCCGGGGAGCTGTTTTTT. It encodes CASSLDTGAGELFF.

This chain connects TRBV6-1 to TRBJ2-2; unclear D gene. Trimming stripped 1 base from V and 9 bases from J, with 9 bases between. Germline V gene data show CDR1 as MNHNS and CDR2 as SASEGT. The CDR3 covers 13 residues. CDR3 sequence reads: CASSEERRRELFF. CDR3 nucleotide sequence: TGTGCCAGCAGTGAAGAAAGGAGAAGGGAGCTGTTTTTT.

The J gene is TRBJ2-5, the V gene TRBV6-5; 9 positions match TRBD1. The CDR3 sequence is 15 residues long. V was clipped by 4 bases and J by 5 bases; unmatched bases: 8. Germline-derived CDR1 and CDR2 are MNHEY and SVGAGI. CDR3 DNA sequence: TGTGCCAGCAGTTCCTCCGGGACAGGGTCGGAGACCCAGTACTTC. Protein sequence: CASSSSGTGSETQYF.

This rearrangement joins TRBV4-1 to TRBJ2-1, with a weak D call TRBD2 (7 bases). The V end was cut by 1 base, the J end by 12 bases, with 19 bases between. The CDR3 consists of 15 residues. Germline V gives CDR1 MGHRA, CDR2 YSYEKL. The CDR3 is CASSQVAGAQGRQFF. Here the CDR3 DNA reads TGCGCCAGCAGCCAAGTGGCGGGGGCGCAAGGTCGGCAGTTCTTC.